The 8 T cell receptor beta chains reported below all come from one sample, sequenced in a study of cytomegalovirus exposure and HLA in healthy donors. Use of 60 Vbeta and 13 Jbeta primers characterized the PCR. The method was immunoSEQ multiplex PCR; TCRdb's version includes in-frame clones alone and lacks a portion of them. Of some 74,000 clones listed, 60% to 85% are singletons. What was sequenced was PBMCs. The source of these receptors is a male donor in good health and CMV-seronegative.

The chain joins TRBV4-3 to TRBJ2-5, with 14 bases fitting TRBD2. Looked up from germline, CDR1 is LGHNA and CDR2 is YSLEER. The V segment lost 0 bases and the J segment 5 bases; nucleotides outside the gene matches: 14. CDR3 length: 20 residues. The CDR3 nucleotides read TGCGCCAGCAGCCAAGATTTCGGCTTGGGACTAGCGGGGGCCGTGGAGACCCAGTACTTC. This sequence encodes CASSQDFGLGLAGAVETQYF.

The J gene is TRBJ2-5, the V gene TRBV2; TRBD2 aligns across 7 bases. The CDR3 loop spans 14 amino acids. V shed 4 bases, J shed 5 bases, and the junction held 7 bases outside the gene matches. CDR1 is SNHLY and CDR2 is FYNNEI in the germline V gene. This chain's CDR3 is CASSGTRGGETQYF. The CDR3 DNA follows: TGTGCCAGCAGTGGGACTAGGGGCGGGGAGACCCAGTACTTC.

This clone was observed a single time. The chain has TRBV10-3 and TRBJ2-7, with 8 bases matching TRBD1. V trimming: 6 bases; J trimming: 5 bases; junction bases outside the gene matches: 9. This CDR3 is built from 14 residues. Germline assignment: CDR1 ENHRY and CDR2 SYGVKD. The CDR3 nucleotides are TGTGCCATCAGAGTCGACAGGGGACCCAACGAGCAGTACTTC. It codes for CAIRVDRGPNEQYF.

This chain connects TRBV7-9 to TRBJ2-5; 7 bases align to TRBD1. Germline V lookup: CDR1 SEHNR, CDR2 FQNEAQ (reference sequence). V was clipped by 5 bases and J by 2 bases; unmatched bases: 5. CDR3 size: 14 residues. The DNA for the CDR3 is TGTGCCAGCAGCCCCAGACAGGGACAAGAGACCCAGTACTTC. Protein: CASSPRQGQETQYF.

This chain joins TRBV5-1 and TRBJ2-1; perhaps TRBD2 as D (5 bases). The germline gives CDR1 SGHRS, CDR2 YFSETQ. The V gene lost 4 bases and the J gene lost 1 base, with 15 bases spanning the gap. The CDR3 contains 16 residues. CDR3 sequence reads: CASSVGSGSSYNEQFF. CDR3 bases: TGCGCCAGCAGCGTGGGGTCGGGGAGTTCCTACAATGAGCAGTTCTTC.

This clone was picked up one time. The chain recombines TRBV18 with TRBJ2-3, with 8 bases lining up with TRBD2. Trimming took 6 bases from V and 4 from J; bases not matched to a gene: 6. The CDR3 runs to 14 residues. The germline V gene encodes CDR1 KGHSH and CDR2 LQKENI. The chain's CDR3 is CASSPTSGSDTQYF. Written as DNA, the CDR3 is TGTGCCAGCTCCCCAACTAGCGGATCAGATACGCAGTATTTT.

The V and J genes are TRBV30 and TRBJ1-6; D unresolved. The CDR3 spans 17 residues. CDR1 and CDR2 (germline): GTSNPN, SVGIG (reference sequence). V gave up 1 base and J gave up 0 bases, with 13 bases separating them. The CDR3 bases are TGTGCCTGGAGTGCTATAACTGGGAGCTCCTATAATTCACCCCTCCACTTT. This encodes CAWSAITGSSYNSPLHF.

The chain has TRBV5-6 and TRBJ2-4; no reliable D call. The germline V and J ends were trimmed by 3 bases and 4 bases, with 2 bases remaining between them. CDR1 and CDR2 from the germline V gene are SGHDT and YYEEEE. There are 11 residues in the CDR3. The CDR3, as DNA: TGTGCCAGCAGCTCAAAAAACATTCAGTACTTC. Residues: CASSSKNIQYF.